One sample yielded the 10 T cell receptor beta chains listed below, sequenced in a study of cytomegalovirus exposure and HLA in healthy donors. Researchers ran the PCR with 60 Vbeta and 13 Jbeta primers. TCRdb's copy holds only in-frame clones and misses some; the assay was immunoSEQ multiplex PCR. There are about 18,000 clones in the sample; around 75% occur only once, and 3.7% lies in the top ten. Sequencing was carried out using PBMCs. The receptors derive from a man aged 18 to 30 in good health and CMV-seronegative.

V gene TRBV30 combines with J gene TRBJ2-2; perhaps TRBD1 as D (5 bases). The V end lost 1 base, the J end lost 3 bases, and 12 bases lay between the germline ends. Germline V CDR1 and CDR2: GTSNPN, SVGIG (reference sequence). The CDR3 is made up of 15 amino acids. As DNA, the CDR3 is TGTGCCTGGAGTGCACTCCCGACAGACACCGGGGAGCTGTTTTTT. As protein: CAWSALPTDTGELFF.

The chain has TRBV6-6 and TRBJ2-7; D unclear. Germline assignment: CDR1 MNHNY and CDR2 SVGAGI (reference sequence). Between the trimmed V and J ends, which lost 4 bases and 3 bases, there was a span of 7 bases. The CDR3 length is 12 residues. The CDR3 DNA sequence: TGTGCCAGCAGTTTAACTTTCTACGAGCAGTACTTC. It encodes CASSLTFYEQYF.

The V and J genes are TRBV4-1 and TRBJ1-2; D ambiguous. Trimming stripped 6 bases from V and 6 bases from J, with 20 bases between. There are 15 residues in the CDR3. Germline CDR1 is MGHRA and CDR2 is YSYEKL. The CDR3 DNA is TGCGCCAGCAGTCCCTGGCAGGTCTCCTCCGATGGCTACACCTTC. The encoded protein is CASSPWQVSSDGYTF.

This clone was seen a few times. The chain recombines TRBV30 with TRBJ2-2; perhaps TRBD1 as D (6 bases). V lost 0 bases, J lost 6 bases, and 8 bases lay in between. The CDR3 consists of 13 residues. The V gene's germline CDR1 is GTSNPN and CDR2 SVGIG (reference sequence). CDR3 loop: CAWSVPGAGELFF. CDR3 nucleotides: TGTGCCTGGAGTGTGCCAGGGGCCGGGGAGCTGTTTTTT.

V and J are TRBV30 and TRBJ1-5; 8 bases line up with TRBD1. The CDR3 spans 15 residues. V lost 5 bases and J lost 2; bases outside the gene matches: 8. Germline loops: CDR1 GTSNPN, CDR2 SVGIG (reference sequence). CDR3 loop: CAWGRTGNGNQPQHF. The CDR3 DNA reads TGTGCCTGGGGGAGGACAGGGAATGGCAATCAGCCCCAGCATTTT.

The gene calls are TRBV29-1 and TRBJ1-1; TRBD1 matches at 8 bases. V shed 3 bases, J shed 8 bases, and the junction held 8 bases outside the gene matches. CDR3 size: 13 residues. CDR1 is SQVTM and CDR2 is ANQGSEA in the germline V gene. CDR3 DNA sequence: TGCAGCGTTGAGGGACAGGCTGAGTGGGAAGCTTTCTTT. This translates into CSVEGQAEWEAFF.

The chain uses TRBV6-5 and TRBJ2-2; D perhaps matches TRBD1 (5 bases). The CDR3 is 11 amino acids. The V gene's germline CDR1 is MNHEY and CDR2 SVGAGI. V was pared by 6 bases and J by 8 bases, with 7 bases between. Here the CDR3 DNA reads TGTGCCAGCAGAAGACAGGGGGAGCTGTTTTTT. As protein: CASRRQGELFF.

This rearrangement joins TRBV29-1 to TRBJ2-7; D ambiguous. The CDR3 has 13 residues. Looked up from germline, CDR1 is SQVTM and CDR2 is ANQGSEA. Trimming stripped 1 base from V and 2 bases from J, with 9 bases between. The chain's CDR3 is CSVEGRSTYEQYF. Here the CDR3 DNA reads TGCAGCGTTGAAGGCAGGTCAACCTACGAGCAGTACTTC.

The chain recombines TRBV7-9 with TRBJ1-2; no firm D call. Per the germline V gene, CDR1 is SEHNR and CDR2 is FQNEAQ (reference sequence). The CDR3 is 12 amino acids. The ends were cut back, 5 bases at V and 6 bases at J, with 10 bases in the middle. CDR3 nucleotides: TGTGCCAGCAGCCCTACAGAACATGGCTACACCTTC. Amino acid sequence: CASSPTEHGYTF.

The CDR3 DNA reads as TGCAGCGTTGAAGATTTCGCAGGCTACAATGAGCAGTTCTTC. Protein: CSVEDFAGYNEQFF. The chain uses TRBV29-1 and TRBJ2-1, with D unclear. Germline assignment: CDR1 SQVTM and CDR2 ANQGSEA. V dropped 0 bases and J dropped 3 bases, with 9 bases sitting between them. The CDR3 loop spans 14 amino acids.